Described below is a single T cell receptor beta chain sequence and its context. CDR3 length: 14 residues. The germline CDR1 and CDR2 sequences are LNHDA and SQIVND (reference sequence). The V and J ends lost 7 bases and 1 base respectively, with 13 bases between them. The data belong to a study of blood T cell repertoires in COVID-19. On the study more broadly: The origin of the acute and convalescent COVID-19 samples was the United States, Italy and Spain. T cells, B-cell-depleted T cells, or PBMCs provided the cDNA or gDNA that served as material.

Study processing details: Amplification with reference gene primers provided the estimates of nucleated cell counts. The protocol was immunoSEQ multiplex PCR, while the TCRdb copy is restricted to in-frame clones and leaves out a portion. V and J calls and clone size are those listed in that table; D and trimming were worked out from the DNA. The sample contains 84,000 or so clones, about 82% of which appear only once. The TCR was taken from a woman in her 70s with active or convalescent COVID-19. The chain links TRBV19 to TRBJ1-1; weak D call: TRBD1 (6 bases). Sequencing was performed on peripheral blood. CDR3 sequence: CASTQRTENTEAFF. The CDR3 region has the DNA TGTGCCAGTACCCAGAGGACAGAGAACACTGAAGCTTTCTTT.